Below, one T cell receptor beta chain is given with its context. This CDR3 fails to terminate in the conserved phenylalanine or tryptophan, so it likely reflects a read error. This sample was included in a study of CD4 and CD8 cells across lung adenocarcinoma regions. TCRdb processed the PCR reads anew with MiXCR; each CDR3 protein has one entry. This sample has around 20,000 distinct CDR3 sequences, with approximately 49% found just once. This CDR3 is built from 14 residues. Germline CDR1 is MNHNS and CDR2 is SASEGT. The TCR was taken from a female donor with lung adenocarcinoma. The CD4 and CD8 labels of this study may be unreliable. The genes are TRBV6-1 and TRBJ2-5; D possibly matches TRBD1 or TRBD2 (5 bases each). The J call is in doubt because the DNA end fits TRBJ2-1 better. The sample comprised CD8+ T cells from the center of a lung tumor. The DNA of the CDR3 is TGTGCCAGCAGTGAGGGGCTCCTCTGGGGGACCCAGTTCTTG. Its protein is CASSEGLLWGTQFL.